The clone carrying this TCR beta chain was counted only a few times. What it binds is not known. PCR was performed a second time for 7 to 11 cycles using a sample-barcoded 5' primer and a J-beta primer mix. TCRdb reprocessed the 5' RACE reads via MiXCR and lists one record per CDR3 protein. Of over a million distinct CDR3 sequences detected, almost 60% appear once; the ten largest clones hold over 5.5%. The data were taken from a study of blood T cells in healthy people across ages. At the level of the study: Per two T cells, template switching captured roughly one barcoded beta molecule.

Around 9.4 milliliters was the volume of peripheral blood drawn from each donor. Overall study findings and caveats: TCR beta diversity per million T cells fell roughly linearly with age. Because donor CMV status was unknown, expanded clonotype changes were possibly confounded.

CDR1 and CDR2 from the germline V gene are MNHEY and SVGEGT. This CDR3 region has 16 residues. J was trimmed by 2 bases and V by 6 bases; bases with no gene match: 8. Material for sequencing was blood. This clonotype was obtained from a man between 18 and 35 years old in good health. The genes are TRBV6-2 or TRBV6-3 and TRBJ2-1, with 9 bases lining up with TRBD2. The CDR3 loop is CASSRLAGDTYNEQFF. DNA of the CDR3: TGTGCCAGCAGCCGATTAGCGGGAGATACCTACAATGAGCAGTTCTTC.